Following are 9 T cell receptor beta chains from one sample sequenced in a study of OX40 agonist ivuxolimab in advanced cancers. Sequencing was performed with immunoSEQ multiplex PCR; in TCRdb, only in-frame clones are kept and a portion is missing. The sample has approximately 70,000 clones, roughly 89% seen once. The sample in question was CD4+ or CD8+ T cells sorted from blood, obtained in a trial of the OX40 agonist ivuxolimab. All receptors come from an adult with an advanced solid tumor such as melanoma, head and neck, liver or kidney cancer.

The rearrangement uses TRBV19 and TRBJ1-2; the D gene is possibly TRBD1 (5 bases). This CDR3 spans 12 amino acids. V was shortened by 5 bases and J by 8 bases, with 12 bases between the two germline ends. Germline CDR1 is LNHDA and CDR2 is SQIVND (reference sequence). The CDR3 coding sequence is TGTGCCAGTAGTGCCAGGGTGGGCGGCTACACCTTC. It yields the protein CASSARVGGYTF.

The V call is TRBV5-6, the J call TRBJ2-7; 7 positions agree with TRBD1. The germline gives CDR1 SGHDT, CDR2 YYEEEE. The CDR3 runs to 17 residues. J gave up 0 bases and V 0 bases, and 9 bases lay outside the gene matches. The CDR3 spells CASSLAILQGHSYEQYF. CDR3 in DNA: TGTGCCAGCAGCTTGGCCATTCTACAGGGGCACTCCTACGAGCAGTACTTC.

The chain recombines TRBV19 with TRBJ1-1; 8 bases are shared with TRBD1. This CDR3 has 15 amino acids. Per germline, CDR1 LNHDA and CDR2 SQIVND (reference sequence). V shed 3 bases and J 1 base; nucleotides not matched to a gene: 4. CDR3 loop: CASSIRGQANTEAFF. CDR3 nucleotide sequence: TGTGCCAGTAGTATCCGGGGACAGGCGAACACTGAAGCTTTCTTT.

V and J are TRBV9 and TRBJ2-3; weak D call: TRBD1 (7 bases). Trimming left V 6 bases short and J 1 base short, with 15 bases between. The CDR3 spans 15 residues. Germline loops: CDR1 SGDLS, CDR2 YYNGEE. The CDR3 region has the DNA TGTGCCAGCACCTTAGGGGGCGGGGGCACAGATACGCAGTATTTT. This codes for CASTLGGGGTDTQYF.

CDR3 sequence (DNA): TGTGCCAGCAGCTTGGCCGTAGAGGGCATGGGGAATCAGCCCCAGCATTTT. This translates into CASSLAVEGMGNQPQHF. The chain uses TRBV5-6 and TRBJ1-5; D not certain. The CDR3 consists of 17 residues. The germline V gene encodes CDR1 SGHDT and CDR2 YYEEEE. V was clipped by 0 bases and J by 4 bases, with 17 bases between them.

V gene TRBV2 combines with J gene TRBJ2-3, with D perhaps TRBD1 (6 bases). V dropped 4 bases and J dropped 4 bases, with 15 bases sitting between them. Germline V gene sequence: CDR1 SNHLY, CDR2 FYNNEI. This CDR3 is 15 amino acids long. The CDR3 coding sequence is TGTGCCAGCAGTGGGGCCCAGGGGATTGCAGATACGCAGTATTTT. Amino acid sequence: CASSGAQGIADTQYF.

In this sample, this clone turned up once. J is TRBJ2-5 and V is TRBV18; 9 bases are shared with TRBD2. Germline V gene lookup returns CDR1 KGHSH and CDR2 LQKENI. The CDR3 loop spans 16 amino acids. V was clipped by 3 bases and J by 0 bases; unmatched bases: 5. CDR3 protein: CASSPVAGDDQETQYF. The CDR3 DNA is TGTGCCAGCTCACCCGTAGCGGGGGACGACCAAGAGACCCAGTACTTC.

This rearrangement joins TRBV25-1 to TRBJ2-2, with TRBD1 identical over 10 bases. The CDR3 runs 15 residues. From germline, CDR1 is MGHDK and CDR2 SYGVNS. Germline trimming cut 8 bases from V and 5 bases from J; bases unmatched to any gene: 8. The CDR3 region is CASGIGTGDTGELFF. In DNA, the CDR3 is TGTGCCAGCGGAATCGGGACAGGGGATACCGGGGAGCTGTTTTTT.

This clone was picked up one time. The rearrangement links TRBV28 to TRBJ2-3; TRBD1 aligns across 8 bases. V was pared by 5 bases and J by 7 bases, with 20 bases of the junction left unmatched. This CDR3 spans 18 amino acids. Germline V gene sequence: CDR1 MDHEN, CDR2 SYDVKM. CDR3 DNA sequence: TGTGCCAGCAGTACGACAGGGGACTTCCTCCGCGCGCTCAATACGCAGTATTTT. It specifies CASSTTGDFLRALNTQYF.